This T cell receptor (beta chain) was documented in a study of shared clonotypes between healthy human individuals (dated by TCRdb to between 2020 and 2021). At the level of the whole study: The cohort comprised a couple of women and three men aged 18 to 49 years. For each donor, CD4 naive and CD4 memory were each given three plates, CD8 naive was given two plates, and CD8 memory was given one plate. Blood TCR repertoires of about 5 healthy adults were deeply sequenced to estimate repertoire size and the extent of clonotype sharing between individuals. Libraries were prepared and TCR repertoires were sequenced by different laboratories using diverse techniques, in order to increase sequencing depth and limit assay-specific biases. Between about 0.9 and 10 billion PBMCs per donor were obtained by leukapheresis. Study-level results and caveats: Rarefaction of sorted-subset datasets indicated incomplete sequencing despite the large sequencing depth. Sharing across several donors was observed for around 4.8% of naive CD4, under 4% of naive CD8, about 2.3% of memory CD4, and around 0.44% of memory CD8 clonotypes. Because the study included only a small number of donors, the genetic and exposure-history diversity represented was limited. Pairwise subsampling led to the expectation that sequencing depth would affect the degree of clonotype sharing among donors. Naive subsets generally had larger estimated clonotype richness than memory subsets. Sampling was restricted to blood, and TCR repertoires in tissues likely differ from the TCR repertoires found in blood. Compared with non-shared clonotypes, clonotypes shared by all four sorted-subset donors had higher generation probabilities.

Trimming costs V 3 bases and J 3 bases, and their ends lie 13 bases apart. Including the terminal cysteine and phenylalanine, the CDR3 comprises 15 residues. Only the CDR3 DNA is retained, 45 bases long and in frame from the first base. As encoded in the germline V gene, CDR1 is SGHTA while CDR2 is FQGTGA. TCR CDR3 regions were amplified from genomic DNA by multiplex PCR using the deep immunoSEQ assay. For each cell subset, the extracted genomic DNA was distributed evenly across all wells of several immunoSEQ 96-well plates, and each plate served as one replicate. For sorted subsets, each replicate PCR was loaded with 200 ng genomic DNA, equivalent to some 27,000 T cell genomes. The purified libraries were quantified using a Qubit 3.0 fluorometer, sized with a Bioanalyzer 2100, and then quantified again using the KAPA Library Quantification kit. Each immunoSEQ 96-well plate was sequenced on its own single-read 150-cycle Illumina NextSeq 550 flow cell. The paper's data handling went like this. Because only junctional sequences without quality scores were contained in the immunoSEQ output, filtering matching that applied to full-length reads could not be performed. To assign V/J genes and CDR3, sequences were annotated against IMGT germline references using PyIR, a Python wrapper for IgBLAST v1.9. Any read was removed if the V/J assignment was weak (E-value above 1e-6), the CDR3 was missing, or the read contained stop codons, out-of-frame junctions, or ambiguous translated residues. V3J clonotypes were defined by identical inferred V gene, J gene, and CDR3 amino acid sequence. Percentage overlap between repertoires was calculated by dividing the number of shared unique clonotypes by the size of the smaller repertoire. Three approaches were used to assess repertoire richness: RTK rarefaction, the Chao1 estimator, and Recon v2.1 estimates of unobserved clonotypes. Generation probabilities for all TCRbeta clonotypes obtained by the gDNA method from several donors were computed using OLGA. TCRdb obtained this table from immuneACCESS and retained in-frame rearrangements with V and J assigned. These tables miss some clones; where compared with another copy, unresolved V genes account for less than half of the shortfall, and the remainder is unexplained. V and J calls and clone size are given by that table; D and trimming were obtained from the DNA. Counted in this sample were roughly 2.2 million clones; 85% to 95% of them appeared once. The top ten clonotypes cover approximately 0.41% of the sample.

The donors were healthy, HIV-negative adults with no recently reported acute infections or vaccinations. Every donor was a Caucasian adult living in Nashville, Tennessee, USA. CD4+ T cells were enriched by magnetic negative selection; naive cells were then positively selected on CD45RA, and the negative fraction formed the memory subset. After blood collection by leukapheresis, PBMCs were isolated using Ficoll-Histopaque density gradient centrifugation and then cryopreserved in the vapor phase of liquid nitrogen. Analytical flow cytometry was used to check the purity and quantity of every magnetically sorted T cell population. Genomic DNA was isolated from every sorted fraction and measured by UV absorbance on a Nanodrop 2000c. Notes on this clone: The antigen it binds to is not known. No much larger clone is present one base from it, and per-base qualities are unavailable.

The sequencing input was naive CD4+ T cells from PBMCs. The cell subset or site label here, explained by the study, means: CD45RA+ positively selected. This clonotype was sampled from a young man in good health. Some clones in this sample may be carry-over from other donors' samples. Recombination linked TRBV7-3 to TRBJ2-3; TRBD1 is a possible D gene, resting on 5 matching bases. The nucleotides read TGTGCCAGCAGCTTCTACGGACAAGGGACAGATACGCAGTATTTT. It encodes CASSFYGQGTDTQYF.